This TCR beta chain was found in a study of vaccination effects on CD4 cells after COVID-19. The method was immunoSEQ multiplex PCR; TCRdb's version includes in-frame clones alone and lacks a portion of them. This sample has about 63,000 clones; about 71% occur once, and the top ten carry roughly 4%. Details on this clone: Its antigen is unknown.

Viral peptide pools were used in the ViraFEST assay to expand antigen-specific CD4+ T cells, and sequencing came afterward. After less than 11 days in culture, the CD4+ T cells were isolated. The healthy vaccine recipients, who had no prior SARS-CoV-2 infection, showed negative nucleocapsid antibodies. Peptides at about 10 ug/ml and IL-2 at around 9.3 IU/ml were added to around 2 million PBMC per well. Cultures received IL-2 medium that replaced half the medium on days 3 and 7. The V gene lost 6 bases and the J gene lost 8 bases, with 20 bases spanning the gap. The CDR3 runs to 15 residues. Germline CDR1 is WSHSY and CDR2 is SAAADI.

V is TRBV10-2 and J is TRBJ2-4; D is possibly TRBD2 (6 bases). The sequence was obtained from a human donor who received a COVID-19 vaccine. The sample here was CD4+ T cells from PBMCs cultured with HCoV-OC43 spike peptides, taken before COVID-19 vaccination. Subset described: HCoV-OC43 spike overlapping peptide pool stimulation. CDR3 DNA sequence: TGCGCCAGCAGCGGGACTTTTGAAGGGTTCGACATTCAGTACTTC. It yields the protein CASSGTFEGFDIQYF.